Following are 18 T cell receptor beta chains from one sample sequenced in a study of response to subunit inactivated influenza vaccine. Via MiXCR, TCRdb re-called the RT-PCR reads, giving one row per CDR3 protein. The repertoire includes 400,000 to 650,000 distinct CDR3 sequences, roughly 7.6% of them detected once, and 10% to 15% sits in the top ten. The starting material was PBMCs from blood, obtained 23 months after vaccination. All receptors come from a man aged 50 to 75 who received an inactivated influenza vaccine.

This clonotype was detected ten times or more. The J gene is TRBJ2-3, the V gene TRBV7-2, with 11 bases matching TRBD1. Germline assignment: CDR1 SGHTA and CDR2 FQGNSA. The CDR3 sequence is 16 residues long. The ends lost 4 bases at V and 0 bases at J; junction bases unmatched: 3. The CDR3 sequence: CASSWGTGGSTDTQYF. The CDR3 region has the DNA TGTGCCAGCAGCTGGGGGACAGGGGGTAGCACAGATACGCAGTATTTT.

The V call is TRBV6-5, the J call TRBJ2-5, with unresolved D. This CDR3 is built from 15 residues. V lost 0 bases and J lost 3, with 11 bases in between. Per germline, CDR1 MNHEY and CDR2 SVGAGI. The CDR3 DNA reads TGTGCCAGCAGTTACTCTCCGCACAGTAAAGAGACCCAGTACTTC. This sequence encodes CASSYSPHSKETQYF.

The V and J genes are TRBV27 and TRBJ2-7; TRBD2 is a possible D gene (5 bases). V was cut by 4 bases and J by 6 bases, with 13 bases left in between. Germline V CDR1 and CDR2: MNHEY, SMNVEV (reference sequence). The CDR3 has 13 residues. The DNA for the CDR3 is TGTGCCAGCAGTTACGGAAAGCGGTCCGAGCAGTACTTC. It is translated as CASSYGKRSEQYF.

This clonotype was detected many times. CDR3 amino acids: CASSSRTSGSFHEQYF. The CDR3 DNA follows: TGTGCCAGCAGCTCCAGGACTAGCGGGAGTTTCCACGAGCAGTACTTC. The rearrangement joins TRBV7-8 to TRBJ2-7; 13 bases agree with TRBD2. Looked up from germline, CDR1 is SGHVS and CDR2 is FQNEAQ. Germline trimming cut 4 bases from V and 5 bases from J; bases unmatched to any gene: 8. The CDR3 totals 16 residues.

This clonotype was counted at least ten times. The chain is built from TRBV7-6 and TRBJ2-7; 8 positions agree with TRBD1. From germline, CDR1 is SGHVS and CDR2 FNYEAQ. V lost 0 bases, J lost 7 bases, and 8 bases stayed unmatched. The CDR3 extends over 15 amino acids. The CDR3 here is CASSLAGRGRWEQYF. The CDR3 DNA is TGTGCCAGCAGCTTAGCTGGCAGGGGGCGGTGGGAGCAGTACTTC.

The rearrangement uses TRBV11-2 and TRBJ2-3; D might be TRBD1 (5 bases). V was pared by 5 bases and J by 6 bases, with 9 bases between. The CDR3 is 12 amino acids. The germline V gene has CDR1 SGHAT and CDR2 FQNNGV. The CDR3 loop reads CASSVDSDTQYF. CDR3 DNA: TGTGCCAGCAGCGTTGACAGTGATACGCAGTATTTT.

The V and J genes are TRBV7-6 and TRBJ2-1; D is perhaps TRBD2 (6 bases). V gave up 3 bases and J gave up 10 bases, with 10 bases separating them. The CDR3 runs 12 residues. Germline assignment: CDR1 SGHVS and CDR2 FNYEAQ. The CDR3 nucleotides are TGTGCCAGCAGCTTGTGGGGAGGCGAGCAGTTCTTC. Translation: CASSLWGGEQFF.

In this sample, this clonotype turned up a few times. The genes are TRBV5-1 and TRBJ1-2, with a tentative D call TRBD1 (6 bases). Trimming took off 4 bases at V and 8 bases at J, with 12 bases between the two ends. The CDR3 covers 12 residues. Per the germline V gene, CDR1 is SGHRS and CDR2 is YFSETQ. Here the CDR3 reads CASSPLDSGYTF. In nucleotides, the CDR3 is TGCGCCAGCAGCCCTCTGGACAGCGGCTACACCTTC. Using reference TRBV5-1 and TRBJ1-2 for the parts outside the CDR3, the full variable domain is KAGVTQTPRYLIKTRGQQVTLSCSPISGHRSVSWYQQTPGQGLQFLFEYFSETQRNKGNFPGRFSGRQFSNSRSEMNVSTLELGDSALYLCASSPLDSGYTFGSGTRLTVV.

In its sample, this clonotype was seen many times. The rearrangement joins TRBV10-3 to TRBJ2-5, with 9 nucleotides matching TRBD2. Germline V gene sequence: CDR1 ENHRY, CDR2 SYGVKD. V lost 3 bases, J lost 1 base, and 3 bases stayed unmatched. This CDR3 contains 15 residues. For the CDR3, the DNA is TGTGCCATCAGTGAAGGGACTAGCATCCAAGAGACCCAGTACTTC. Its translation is CAISEGTSIQETQYF.

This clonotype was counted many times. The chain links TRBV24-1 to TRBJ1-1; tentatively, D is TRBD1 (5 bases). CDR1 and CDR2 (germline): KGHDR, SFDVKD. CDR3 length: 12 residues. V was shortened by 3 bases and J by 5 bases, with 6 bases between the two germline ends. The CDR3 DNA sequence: TGTGCCACCAGTGATGGGGGTACTGAAGCTTTCTTT. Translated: CATSDGGTEAFF.

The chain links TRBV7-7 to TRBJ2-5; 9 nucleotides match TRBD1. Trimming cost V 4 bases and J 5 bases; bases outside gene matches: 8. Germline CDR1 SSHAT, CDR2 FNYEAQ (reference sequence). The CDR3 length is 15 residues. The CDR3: CASSSSTGGRETQYF. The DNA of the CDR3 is TGTGCCAGCAGCTCCTCGACAGGGGGTAGGGAGACCCAGTACTTC. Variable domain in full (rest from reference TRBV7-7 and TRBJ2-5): GAGVSQSPRYKVTKRGQDVTLRCDPISSHATLYWYQQALGQGPEFLTYFNYEAQPDKSGLPSDRFSAERPEGSISTLTIQRTEQRDSAMYRCASSSSTGGRETQYFGPGTRLLVL.

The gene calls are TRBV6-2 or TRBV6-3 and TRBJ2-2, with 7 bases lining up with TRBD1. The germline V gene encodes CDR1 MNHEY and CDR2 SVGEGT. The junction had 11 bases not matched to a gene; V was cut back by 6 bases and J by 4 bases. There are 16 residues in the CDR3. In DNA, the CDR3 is TGTGCCAGCAGCCCCATTCGGGACAGAGCCACCGGGGAGCTGTTTTTT. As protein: CASSPIRDRATGELFF.

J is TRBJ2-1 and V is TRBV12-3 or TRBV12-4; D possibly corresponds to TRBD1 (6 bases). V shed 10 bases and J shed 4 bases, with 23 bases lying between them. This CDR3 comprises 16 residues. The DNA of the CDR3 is TGTGCCACGCTCCCGGAAGGGGGTAATGGGTACAATGAGCAGTTCTTC. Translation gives CATLPEGGNGYNEQFF.

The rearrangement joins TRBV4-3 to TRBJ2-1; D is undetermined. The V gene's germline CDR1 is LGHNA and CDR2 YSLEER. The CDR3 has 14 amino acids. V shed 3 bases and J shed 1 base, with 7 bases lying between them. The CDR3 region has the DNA TGCGCCAGCAGCCACCAGAGATCCTACAATGAGCAGTTCTTC. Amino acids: CASSHQRSYNEQFF.

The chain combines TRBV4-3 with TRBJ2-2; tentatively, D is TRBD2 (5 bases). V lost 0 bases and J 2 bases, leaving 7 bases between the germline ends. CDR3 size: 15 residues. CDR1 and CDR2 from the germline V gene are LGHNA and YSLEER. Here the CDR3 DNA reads TGCGCCAGCAGCCAAGAAGCGGTTAACACCGGGGAGCTGTTTTTT. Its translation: CASSQEAVNTGELFF.

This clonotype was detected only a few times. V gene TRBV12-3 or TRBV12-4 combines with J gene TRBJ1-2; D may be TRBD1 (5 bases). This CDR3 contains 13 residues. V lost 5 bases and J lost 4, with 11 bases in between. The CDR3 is CASSRRGTYGYTF. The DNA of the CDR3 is TGTGCCAGCAGTCGACGGGGGACCTATGGCTACACCTTC.

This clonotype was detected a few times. Here the CDR3 DNA reads TGCAGTGCTACCGACAGGGGGCTCCACGAGCAGTACTTC. Amino acid sequence: CSATDRGLHEQYF. The chain couples TRBV20-1 to TRBJ2-7; TRBD1 matches at 10 bases. The CDR3 is 13 amino acids. Losses at the gene ends were 4 bases for V and 5 bases for J; bases not matched to a gene: 5. The V gene's germline CDR1 is DFQATT and CDR2 SNEGSKA (reference sequence).

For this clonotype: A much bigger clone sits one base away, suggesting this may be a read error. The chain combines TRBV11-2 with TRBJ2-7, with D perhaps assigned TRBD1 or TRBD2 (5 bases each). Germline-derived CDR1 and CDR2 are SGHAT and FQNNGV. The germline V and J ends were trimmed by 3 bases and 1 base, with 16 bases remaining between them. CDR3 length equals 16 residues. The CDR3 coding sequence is TGTGCCAGCAGCTTGGGGACGTGGGCGGAATCCTACGAGCAGTACTTC. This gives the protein CASSLGTWAESYEQYF. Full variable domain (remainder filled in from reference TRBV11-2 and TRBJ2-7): EAGVAQSPRYKIIEKRQSVAFWCNPISGHATLYWYQQILGQGPKLLIQFQNNGVVDDSQLPKDRFSAERLKGVDSTLKIQPAKLEDSAVYLCASSLGTWAESYEQYFGPGTRLTVT.